Below, one TCR beta chain is given with its context. This CDR3 has 14 residues. V was shortened by 0 bases and J by 5 bases, with 11 bases between the two germline ends. Germline-derived CDR1 and CDR2 are MNHEY and SVGAGI. Clones were read by immunoSEQ multiplex PCR, and TCRdb kept only the in-frame ones, dropping some. Found here are some 460,000 clones, around nine tenths of them singletons; the top ten hold around 4.4%. The sample is drawn from a study of blood T cell repertoires in COVID-19. Overall study context: Sites across the United States, Italy and Spain contributed samples from acute and convalescent COVID-19.

V is TRBV6-5 and J is TRBJ2-7; D might be TRBD1 (5 bases). The TCR sequence derives from a woman aged 25 to 45 with acute or convalescent COVID-19. Sequencing input: peripheral blood. CDR3 sequence: CASSYSRQGDEQYF. The CDR3 DNA reads TGTGCCAGCAGTTACTCTAGGCAGGGCGACGAGCAGTACTTC.